This entry lists 22 T cell receptor beta chains sequenced from one sample in a study of Tregs in tolerant kidney transplant recipients (dated by TCRdb to 2018 to 2020). The library was produced with the immunoSEQ multiplex PCR assay. Imported from immuneACCESS, the table was reduced by TCRdb to in-frame sequences with V and J called. These copies leave out some clones; in studies compared against another copy, an unresolved V gene accounts for under half, and the cause of the remainder is not known. A total of about 110,000 clones appear in this sample, about 90% of them only once. The ten largest clones add up to roughly 0.35% of the sample. The time point label for this specimen denotes: blood sample drawn before combined kidney and bone marrow transplant. Sequenced here: CD4+ T cells from blood, sampled before the transplant. Receptors originate from a human donor who received a combined kidney and bone marrow transplant.

The rearrangement joins TRBV18 to TRBJ1-1; tentative D call: TRBD1 (5 bases). Trimming shortened V by 3 bases and J by 6 bases, and 20 bases separated the two germline ends. The CDR3 totals 16 residues. Germline V gene data show CDR1 as KGHSH and CDR2 as LQKENI. The CDR3 bases are TGTGCCAGCTCACCGAGTTCGCAGGGTGCGGGGGCTGAAGCTTTCTTT. This gives the protein CASSPSSQGAGAEAFF.

The chain uses TRBV28 and TRBJ2-5; D not resolved. This CDR3 has 13 residues. Trimming stripped 3 bases from V and 5 bases from J, with 10 bases between. Looked up from germline, CDR1 is MDHEN and CDR2 is SYDVKM. The CDR3 region is CASSLATPETQYF. Written as DNA, the CDR3 is TGTGCCAGCAGTTTGGCCACCCCGGAGACCCAGTACTTC.

The rearrangement uses TRBV2 and TRBJ2-5; 15 nucleotides match TRBD2. V lost 6 bases, J lost 2 bases, and 4 bases stayed unmatched. CDR3 length: 16 amino acids. Germline lookup yields CDR1 SNHLY and CDR2 FYNNEI. The CDR3 DNA follows: TGTGCCAGCAGCCCGGGACTAGCGGGGGGACAAGAGACCCAGTACTTC. It yields the protein CASSPGLAGGQETQYF.

The V and J genes are TRBV5-1 and TRBJ2-3, with D maybe TRBD1 (6 bases). This CDR3 region has 16 residues. V lost 4 bases and J lost 0, with 15 bases in between. From germline, CDR1 is SGHRS and CDR2 YFSETQ. The CDR3 coding sequence is TGCGCCAGCAGCCTACCAGGGGTTAGCAGCACAGATACGCAGTATTTT. Protein: CASSLPGVSSTDTQYF.

CDR3 sequence reads: CAARLAANTGELFF. The CDR3 nucleotides are TGCGCCGCCCGTCTGGCAGCGAACACCGGGGAGCTGTTTTTT. The chain carries TRBV5-1 and TRBJ2-2; D gene uncertain. Trimming took off 10 bases at V and 0 bases at J, with 13 bases between the two ends. The CDR3 length is 14 residues. Per germline, CDR1 SGHRS and CDR2 YFSETQ.

The chain uses TRBV7-9 and TRBJ1-4; D not certain. The CDR3 extends over 15 amino acids. Trimming took 4 bases from V and 0 from J, leaving 9 bases between them. The germline V gene encodes CDR1 SEHNR and CDR2 FQNEAQ (reference sequence). CDR3 coding DNA: TGTGCCAGCAGCTCGGGATCAACAACTAATGAAAAACTGTTTTTT. The encoded protein is CASSSGSTTNEKLFF.

This chain uses TRBV2 with TRBJ1-6; the D is unclear. This CDR3 comprises 12 residues. The ends were cut back, 5 bases at V and 13 bases at J, with 12 bases in the middle. Germline V gene lookup returns CDR1 SNHLY and CDR2 FYNNEI. The CDR3 loop is CASSRGGSPLHF. CDR3 coding DNA: TGTGCCAGCAGTCGAGGCGGATCTCCCCTCCACTTT.

The chain uses TRBV10-3 and TRBJ1-3; tentative D call: TRBD1 (6 bases). The CDR3 covers 14 residues. Trimming shortened V by 4 bases and J by 4 bases, and 11 bases separated the two germline ends. Looked up from germline, CDR1 is ENHRY and CDR2 is SYGVKD. The CDR3 protein is CAISGTEVGNTIYF. CDR3 DNA: TGTGCCATCAGTGGGACAGAGGTGGGAAACACCATATATTTT.

The sample holds a few counts of this clone. This rearrangement joins TRBV6-5 to TRBJ1-2; 9 bases are shared with TRBD1. CDR3 size: 12 residues. V lost 5 bases to trimming and J lost 6 bases; unmatched junction nucleotides: 1. Germline V gene sequence: CDR1 MNHEY, CDR2 SVGAGI. This CDR3 reads CASSGTGNGYTF. The CDR3 DNA follows: TGTGCCAGCAGTGGGACAGGGAATGGCTACACCTTC.

This chain links TRBV18 with TRBJ1-4, with 10 bases identical to TRBD1. The CDR3 contains 14 residues. Trimming took 0 bases from V and 8 from J; bases not matched to a gene: 0. Germline CDR1 and CDR2: KGHSH and LQKENI. CDR3 amino acids: CASSPPDRGEKLFF. CDR3 DNA sequence: TGTGCCAGCTCACCACCGGACAGGGGGGAAAAACTGTTTTTT.

The chain combines TRBV10-1 with TRBJ2-1; 8 bases align to TRBD2. CDR3 length: 17 amino acids. J gave up 6 bases and V 0 bases, and 10 bases lay outside the gene matches. The germline CDR1 and CDR2 sequences are WNHNN and SYGVQD (reference sequence). The CDR3 sequence: CASSESLGLAGSNEQFF. The CDR3 DNA reads TGCGCCAGCAGTGAGTCTTTGGGGCTAGCGGGTAGCAATGAGCAGTTCTTC.

This clone appeared once. The CDR3 region has the DNA TGTGCCAGTAGTCGGATAGCTTATGGCTACACCTTC. Translation: CASSRIAYGYTF. The chain joins TRBV19 to TRBJ1-2; no clear D. Trimming took off 5 bases at V and 5 bases at J, with 9 bases between the two ends. Germline CDR1 reads LNHDA; CDR2 reads SQIVND (reference sequence). The CDR3 extends over 12 amino acids. The entire variable domain, with the rest obtained from reference TRBV19 and TRBJ1-2, is as follows: DGGITQSPKYLFRKEGQNVTLSCEQNLNHDAMYWYRQDPGQGLRLIYYSQIVNDFQKGDIAEGYSVSREKKESFPLTVTSAQKNPTAFYLCASSRIAYGYTFGSGTRLTVV.

The chain has TRBV4-1 and TRBJ1-1; 8 positions match TRBD1. The germline CDR1 and CDR2 sequences are MGHRA and YSYEKL. The V gene end was trimmed by 4 bases and the J gene end by 4 bases; junction bases not matched to a gene: 8. This CDR3 is built from 15 residues. CDR3 region: CASSPHRGTGTEAFF. The CDR3 bases are TGCGCCAGCAGCCCCCACCGGGGGACAGGCACTGAAGCTTTCTTT.

The chain couples TRBV5-8 to TRBJ2-2; tentative D call: TRBD1 (6 bases). The CDR3 spans 17 residues. Germline loops: CDR1 SGHTS, CDR2 YDEGEE. Between the trimmed V and J ends, which lost 3 bases and 3 bases, there was a span of 18 bases. The CDR3 is CASSYGQRAFDTGELFF. CDR3 DNA sequence: TGTGCCAGCAGCTACGGACAGAGAGCCTTCGACACCGGGGAGCTGTTTTTT.

The V and J genes are TRBV5-4 and TRBJ2-1, with a weak D call TRBD2 (6 bases). The CDR3 is made up of 15 amino acids. V was clipped by 3 bases and J by 2 bases, with 12 bases between them. The germline V gene has CDR1 SGHNT and CDR2 YYREEE (reference sequence). CDR3 nucleotides: TGTGCCAGCAGCTCCGGGACTGAGCCCTACAATGAGCAGTTCTTC. Translation: CASSSGTEPYNEQFF.

The chain recombines TRBV28 with TRBJ1-5, with D maybe TRBD1 (5 bases). The CDR3 totals 12 residues. Trimming took 6 bases from V and 9 from J, leaving 12 bases between them. Germline loops: CDR1 MDHEN, CDR2 SYDVKM. CDR3 nucleotide sequence: TGTGCCAGCAGAAAGGGACTTCGGCCCCAGCATTTT. Its protein is CASRKGLRPQHF.

This clone appeared a few times. The identical CDR3 is also encoded by other nucleotide sequences in the sample. This rearrangement joins TRBV5-4 to TRBJ1-2; D is unresolved. CDR1 and CDR2 from the germline V gene are SGHNT and YYREEE (reference sequence). The CDR3 totals 14 residues. The V end was cut by 1 base, the J end by 4 bases, with 11 bases between. CDR3 sequence: CASSLTGLGYGYTF. For the CDR3, the DNA is TGTGCCAGCAGCTTGACGGGTCTAGGCTATGGCTACACCTTC.

The V call is TRBV29-1, the J call TRBJ1-1, with D hard to call. This CDR3 contains 11 residues. Germline CDR1 is SQVTM and CDR2 is ANQGSEA. The V gene lost 4 bases and the J gene lost 0 bases, with 3 bases spanning the gap. CDR3 sequence reads: CSVAVNTEAFF. CDR3 nucleotide sequence: TGCAGCGTTGCAGTGAACACTGAAGCTTTCTTT.

The V call is TRBV19, the J call TRBJ2-5; 13 positions agree with TRBD2. The CDR3 runs 21 residues. Per the germline V gene, CDR1 is LNHDA and CDR2 is SQIVND (reference sequence). The J segment lost 1 base and the V segment lost 3 bases, leaving 17 bases of the junction unmatched. The chain's CDR3 is CASSINPGTSGAGGGQETQYF. Written as DNA, the CDR3 is TGTGCCAGTAGTATCAACCCTGGGACTAGCGGGGCCGGCGGGGGCCAAGAGACCCAGTACTTC. Supplemented by reference TRBV19 and TRBJ2-5, the full variable domain reads DGGITQSPKYLFRKEGQNVTLSCEQNLNHDAMYWYRQDPGQGLRLIYYSQIVNDFQKGDIAEGYSVSREKKESFPLTVTSAQKNPTAFYLCASSINPGTSGAGGGQETQYFGPGTRLLVL.

The chain is built from TRBV28 and TRBJ2-3; the D gene is possibly TRBD1 (6 bases). Germline-derived CDR1 and CDR2 are MDHEN and SYDVKM. The V end was cut by 3 bases, the J end by 6 bases, with 13 bases between. This CDR3 is built from 14 residues. The CDR3 DNA sequence: TGTGCCAGCAGTTTCGACAGGATGGAGGATACGCAGTATTTT. Translation gives CASSFDRMEDTQYF. Full variable domain (missing parts from reference TRBV28 and TRBJ2-3): DVKVTQSSRYLVKRTGEKVFLECVQDMDHENMFWYRQDPGLGLRLIYFSYDVKMKEKGDIPEGYSVSREKKERFSLILESASTNQTSMYLCASSFDRMEDTQYFGPGTRLTVL.

This clone has just one count. The chain carries TRBV15 and TRBJ2-1; TRBD2 might be the D (6 bases). The V end was cut by 1 base, the J end by 4 bases, with 14 bases between. This CDR3 has 16 amino acids. Germline V gives CDR1 LNHNV, CDR2 YYDKDF (reference sequence). In DNA form, the CDR3 reads TGTGCCACCAGCAGAGGGGGTAGCGGCGTTTACAATGAGCAGTTCTTC. The encoded protein is CATSRGGSGVYNEQFF.

V usage is TRBV19 and J usage is TRBJ2-2; TRBD2 matches 7 bases. The ends lost 3 bases at V and 4 bases at J; junction bases unmatched: 5. The CDR3 loop spans 15 amino acids. CDR1 is LNHDA and CDR2 is SQIVND in the germline V gene (reference sequence). Written as DNA, the CDR3 is TGTGCCAGTAGTATGGGAGGGTGGGGCACCGGGGAGCTGTTTTTT. Amino acid sequence: CASSMGGWGTGELFF. The whole variable domain, filled in from reference TRBV19 and TRBJ2-2, reads DGGITQSPKYLFRKEGQNVTLSCEQNLNHDAMYWYRQDPGQGLRLIYYSQIVNDFQKGDIAEGYSVSREKKESFPLTVTSAQKNPTAFYLCASSMGGWGTGELFFGEGSRLTVL.